Following are 30 T cell receptor beta chains from one sample sequenced in a study of beta chain features in type 1 diabetes. Overall study findings and caveats: All four CD4+ subsets from Type 1 diabetes patients carried moderately but significantly shorter TCRB CDR3s.

The entirety of the isolated RNA underwent reverse transcription, so expressed TCRB transcripts were sequenced. Method: immunoSEQ multiplex PCR; TCRdb's copy keeps in-frame clones and lacks some. The repertoire has more than 120,000 clones, around 13% of them found once; the top ten carry roughly 1.4%. These receptors lack a known antigen. Sequences were obtained from central memory CD4+ T cells from blood. These receptors were obtained from a man aged 18 to 30 with type 1 diabetes.

There are a few counts of this clone. This chain connects TRBV15 to TRBJ2-3; D ambiguous. Germline V CDR1 and CDR2: LNHNV, YYDKDF (reference sequence). Trimming cost V 6 bases and J 7 bases, with 26 bases left between them. This CDR3 comprises 17 residues. Here the CDR3 reads CATSPSTTRLGANTQYF. Here the CDR3 DNA reads TGTGCCACCAGTCCGAGTACAACTCGCCTAGGCGCGAATACGCAGTATTTT. Variable domain in full (rest from reference TRBV15 and TRBJ2-3): DAMVIQNPRYQVTQFGKPVTLSCSQTLNHNVMYWYQQKSSQAPKLLFHYYDKDFNNEADTPDNFQSRRPNTSFCFLDIRSPGLGDTAMYLCATSPSTTRLGANTQYFGPGTRLTVL.

In this sample, this clone turned up a few times. This chain connects TRBV6-1 to TRBJ1-6; 10 nucleotides align to TRBD1. The CDR3 is 15 residues long. V dropped 5 bases and J dropped 7; count of bases not matched to a gene: 5. In germline, CDR1 is MNHNS, CDR2 SASEGT. The CDR3 coding sequence is TGTGCCAGCAGTAGGACGGACAGGGGGAATTCACCCCTCCACTTT. Its protein product is CASSRTDRGNSPLHF.

This clone was counted only a few times. The CDR3 loop is CAWGSGDFTEAFF. The CDR3 DNA reads as TGTGCCTGGGGGAGTGGGGACTTTACTGAAGCTTTCTTT. The chain carries TRBV30 and TRBJ1-1; a weak D match, TRBD1 (5 bases). Germline CDR1 GTSNPN, CDR2 SVGIG (reference sequence). Trimming pared 5 bases from V and 5 bases from J, leaving 15 bases between. CDR3 size: 13 residues.

This clone was picked up a small number of times. The chain recombines TRBV27 with TRBJ2-3; D possibly corresponds to TRBD1 (5 bases). Deletions cut 6 bases from V and 0 bases from J, with 7 bases between. This CDR3 has 13 residues. The V gene's germline CDR1 is MNHEY and CDR2 SMNVEV (reference sequence). The CDR3 spells CASRTVSTDTQYF. CDR3 bases: TGTGCCAGCAGGACAGTTAGCACAGATACGCAGTATTTT.

This rearrangement joins TRBV29-1 to TRBJ2-7, with 7 bases fitting TRBD1. The CDR3 has 14 amino acids. Germline CDR1 reads SQVTM; CDR2 reads ANQGSEA. The J segment lost 0 bases and the V segment lost 6 bases, leaving 8 bases of the junction unmatched. The CDR3 is CSVIPGTVSYEQYF. The CDR3 DNA is TGCAGCGTGATCCCCGGGACAGTCTCCTACGAGCAGTACTTC.

This clone was seen at least ten times. The chain recombines TRBV28 with TRBJ2-2; D call uncertain. The CDR3 loop spans 14 amino acids. Trimming left V 6 bases short and J 8 bases short, with 16 bases between. The germline V gene encodes CDR1 MDHEN and CDR2 SYDVKM. The CDR3 DNA reads TGTGCCAGCAGCGGTGTGCCTGTGCGAGGGGAGCTGTTTTTT. Its translation: CASSGVPVRGELFF.

This clone came up a few times. The chain couples TRBV18 to TRBJ2-6, with D perhaps assigned TRBD1 or TRBD2 (5 bases each). CDR1 is KGHSH and CDR2 is LQKENI in the germline V gene. The CDR3 totals 18 residues. The V gene lost 2 bases and the J gene lost 0 bases, with 14 bases spanning the gap. In DNA, the CDR3 is TGTGCCAGCTCACCAGTGGGACGGGTAACCTCTGGGGCCAACGTCCTGACTTTC. This gives the protein CASSPVGRVTSGANVLTF.

The chain carries TRBV6-6 and TRBJ1-1, with D tentatively TRBD1 (5 bases). V lost 6 bases to trimming and J lost 3 bases, with 11 bases between them. The germline CDR1 and CDR2 sequences are MNHNY and SVGAGI (reference sequence). This CDR3 has 13 residues. CDR3 residues: CASSRGFDTEAFF. CDR3 coding DNA: TGTGCCAGCAGCCGGGGGTTCGACACTGAAGCTTTCTTT.

This clone was counted a few times. Other DNA sequences in the same sample also yield this CDR3. The J gene is TRBJ1-5, the V gene TRBV9, with D uncertain. V was trimmed by 0 bases and J by 7 bases, leaving 11 bases between them. CDR1 SGDLS and CDR2 YYNGEE come from the germline V gene. CDR3 length: 14 amino acids. The CDR3 region has the DNA TGTGCCAGCAGCGTAGGTACGGGAGCCCAGCCCCAGCATTTT. It encodes CASSVGTGAQPQHF. The complete variable domain, with remaining parts taken from reference TRBV9 and TRBJ1-5, reads DSGVTQTPKHLITATGQRVTLRCSPRSGDLSVYWYQQSLDQGLQFLIQYYNGEERAKGNILERFSAQQFPDLHSELNLSSLELGDSALYFCASSVGTGAQPQHFGDGTRLSIL.

The V gene is TRBV29-1, the J gene TRBJ2-3, with 9 bases that match TRBD2. The CDR3 totals 14 residues. Per the germline V gene, CDR1 is SQVTM and CDR2 is ANQGSEA. V lost 4 bases and J lost 5; bases outside the gene matches: 7. CDR3 loop: CSVAGGGAVDTQYF. Written as DNA, the CDR3 is TGCAGCGTTGCTGGCGGGGGGGCGGTAGATACGCAGTATTTT.

The rearrangement uses TRBV28 and TRBJ2-1; no definite D call. This CDR3 is 16 amino acids long. Germline loops: CDR1 MDHEN, CDR2 SYDVKM. The ends were cut back, 5 bases at V and 0 bases at J, with 14 bases in the middle. This CDR3 reads CASSLTFLSSYNEQFF. CDR3 DNA: TGTGCCAGCAGTCTGACGTTTCTCAGCTCCTACAATGAGCAGTTCTTC.

The rearrangement uses TRBV7-2 and TRBJ2-1; 9 positions match TRBD2. Unmatched junction bases numbered 7, after V lost 7 bases and J lost 0 bases. The germline V gene has CDR1 SGHTA and CDR2 FQGNSA. This CDR3 is 16 amino acids long. Written as DNA, the CDR3 is TGTGCCAGCACCACAAGCGGGGGGAGCTCCTACAATGAGCAGTTCTTC. Its protein is CASTTSGGSSYNEQFF. The full variable domain, in which reference TRBV7-2 and TRBJ2-1 provide the parts outside the CDR3, is GAGVSQSPSNKVTEKGKDVELRCDPISGHTALYWYRQSLGQGLEFLIYFQGNSAPDKSGLPSDRFSAERTGGSVSTLTIQRTQQEDSAVYLCASTTSGGSSYNEQFFGPGTRLTVL.

About this clone itself: Other DNA sequences in the same sample also yield this CDR3. The gene calls are TRBV10-3 and TRBJ1-1; D is possibly TRBD1 (5 bases). CDR3 length: 14 residues. The germline gives CDR1 ENHRY, CDR2 SYGVKD. Trimming removed 6 bases from V and 1 base from J, with 12 bases in between. The CDR3 loop is CAIRETEKNTEAFF. The CDR3 bases are TGTGCCATCAGGGAGACAGAGAAGAACACTGAAGCTTTCTTT.

This rearrangement joins TRBV7-6 to TRBJ2-7; 9 positions agree with TRBD1. Germline V gives CDR1 SGHVS, CDR2 FNYEAQ. CDR3 length: 15 amino acids. Unmatched junction bases numbered 9, after V lost 2 bases and J lost 7 bases. CDR3 DNA sequence: TGTGCCAGCAGCTTACCGTATTCCGGGACAGGGGAGCAGTACTTC. Translating gives CASSLPYSGTGEQYF.

This rearrangement joins TRBV5-4 to TRBJ2-3; 10 bases map to TRBD1. CDR3 length equals 17 residues. Per the germline V gene, CDR1 is SGHNT and CDR2 is YYREEE (reference sequence). The V segment lost 3 bases and the J segment 0 bases; nucleotides outside the gene matches: 7. The CDR3 region has the DNA TGTGCCAGCAGCTGGGGAGGACAGGGGGGAAGCACAGATACGCAGTATTTT. This gives the protein CASSWGGQGGSTDTQYF.

A few counts support this clone. The V gene is TRBV19, the J gene TRBJ1-6; D might be TRBD1 (5 bases). This CDR3 contains 14 residues. Germline lookup yields CDR1 LNHDA and CDR2 SQIVND (reference sequence). V lost 6 bases and J 8 bases, leaving 14 bases between the germline ends. The CDR3: CASREQGEDSPLHF. The DNA of the CDR3 is TGTGCCAGTAGGGAGCAAGGGGAGGATTCACCCCTCCACTTT.

This rearrangement joins TRBV7-3 to TRBJ2-1; the D gene is possibly TRBD2 (6 bases). The CDR3 is 15 residues long. The V gene lost 5 bases and the J gene lost 7 bases, with 18 bases spanning the gap. Germline loops: CDR1 SGHTA, CDR2 FQGTGA. The CDR3 loop reads CASSGSSAGRNEQFF. In nucleotides, the CDR3 is TGTGCCAGCAGCGGATCTAGCGCGGGGAGGAATGAGCAGTTCTTC. The full variable domain, with the rest looked up from reference TRBV7-3 and TRBJ2-1, is GAGVSQTPSNKVTEKGKYVELRCDPISGHTALYWYRQSLGQGPEFLIYFQGTGAADDSGLPNDRFFAVRPEGSVSTLKIQRTERGDSAVYLCASSGSSAGRNEQFFGPGTRLTVL.

This clone has a handful of counts. This chain links TRBV18 with TRBJ2-7; D assignment may be TRBD1 or TRBD2 (5 bases each). V lost 4 bases, J lost 6 bases, and 22 bases lay in between. Germline V gives CDR1 KGHSH, CDR2 LQKENI. The CDR3 has 16 residues. CDR3 sequence reads: CASSLGRGVTGGEQYF. CDR3 in DNA: TGTGCCAGCTCACTGGGACGGGGAGTGACTGGGGGCGAGCAGTACTTC. The full variable domain, its missing parts supplied by reference TRBV18 and TRBJ2-7, is NAGVMQNPRHLVRRRGQEARLRCSPMKGHSHVYWYRQLPEEGLKFMVYLQKENIIDESGMPKERFSAEFPKEGPSILRIQQVVRGDSAAYFCASSLGRGVTGGEQYFGPGTRLTVT.

The chain is built from TRBV30 and TRBJ2-3; weak D call: TRBD1 (5 bases). Germline-derived CDR1 and CDR2 are GTSNPN and SVGIG (reference sequence). Trimming cost V 5 bases and J 6 bases, with 9 bases left between them. The length of the CDR3 is 11 residues. CDR3 in DNA: TGTGCCTGGGGGGCACAGGATACGCAGTATTTT. It specifies CAWGAQDTQYF.

This clone has only a few counts. The chain carries TRBV5-1 and TRBJ1-5, with TRBD1 matching over 10 bases. J gave up 5 bases and V 0 bases, and 2 bases lay outside the gene matches. CDR1 and CDR2 (germline): SGHRS, YFSETQ. There are 15 residues in the CDR3. The CDR3 DNA follows: TGCGCCAGCAGCTTGGAAGGGACAGGGGATCAGCCCCAGCATTTT. This gives the protein CASSLEGTGDQPQHF. Full variable domain (missing parts from reference TRBV5-1 and TRBJ1-5): KAGVTQTPRYLIKTRGQQVTLSCSPISGHRSVSWYQQTPGQGLQFLFEYFSETQRNKGNFPGRFSGRQFSNSRSEMNVSTLELGDSALYLCASSLEGTGDQPQHFGDGTRLSIL.

Regarding this clone: Within the sample, other DNA sequences also encode this same CDR3. This CDR3 reads CASSTSGEGKFDEQYF. CDR3 DNA: TGCGCCAGCAGTACCTCGGGTGAGGGGAAGTTCGACGAGCAGTACTTC. The genes are TRBV5-1 and TRBJ2-7; TRBD1 or TRBD2 may be the D gene (5 bases each). This CDR3 is 16 amino acids long. Trimming pared 5 bases from V and 5 bases from J, leaving 23 bases between. Germline CDR1 SGHRS, CDR2 YFSETQ. The whole variable domain, filled in from reference TRBV5-1 and TRBJ2-7, reads KAGVTQTPRYLIKTRGQQVTLSCSPISGHRSVSWYQQTPGQGLQFLFEYFSETQRNKGNFPGRFSGRQFSNSRSEMNVSTLELGDSALYLCASSTSGEGKFDEQYFGPGTRLTVT.

The CDR3 here is CASSLSRVSGNTIYF. The DNA of the CDR3 is TGTGCCAGCAGTTTATCCAGGGTCTCTGGAAACACCATATATTTT. The rearrangement uses TRBV28 and TRBJ1-3; a weak D match, TRBD1 (5 bases). Germline CDR1 MDHEN, CDR2 SYDVKM. With 1 base removed from V and 0 bases from J, the gap between germline ends came to 7 bases. The CDR3 loop spans 15 amino acids.

This clone appeared a few times. V is TRBV5-1 and J is TRBJ2-5; D may match TRBD1 or TRBD2 (5 bases each). Between the trimmed V and J ends, which lost 5 bases and 5 bases, there was a span of 16 bases. Germline values: CDR1 SGHRS, CDR2 YFSETQ. The CDR3 is 14 amino acids. In DNA, the CDR3 is TGCGCCAGCAGGAAACGGGACCAAAGGGAGACCCAGTACTTC. The encoded protein is CASRKRDQRETQYF.

This clone was detected a few times. The V call is TRBV29-1, the J call TRBJ2-6; D is ambiguous. The germline gives CDR1 SQVTM, CDR2 ANQGSEA. The CDR3 has 13 residues. V lost 7 bases and J lost 0, with 7 bases in between. The chain's CDR3 is CSGQVSGANVLTF. CDR3 DNA: TGCAGCGGCCAAGTCTCTGGGGCCAACGTCCTGACTTTC.

This clone was detected only a few times. CDR3 region: CASSRSSGAQETQYF. In DNA, the CDR3 is TGTGCCAGCAGCCGGTCTAGCGGGGCCCAAGAGACCCAGTACTTC. This chain connects TRBV5-4 to TRBJ2-5; TRBD2 aligns across 9 bases. J was trimmed by 1 base and V by 4 bases; bases with no gene match: 5. Germline-derived CDR1 and CDR2 are SGHNT and YYREEE (reference sequence). The CDR3 extends over 15 amino acids.

In this sample, this clone turned up many times. The rearrangement links TRBV2 to TRBJ1-4, with TRBD1 matching over 7 bases. Germline lookup yields CDR1 SNHLY and CDR2 FYNNEI. The CDR3 has 16 amino acids. The V gene end was trimmed by 6 bases and the J gene end by 0 bases; junction bases not matched to a gene: 7. Here the CDR3 DNA reads TGTGCCAGCAGGACAGGGTTTAGAGCAACTAATGAAAAACTGTTTTTT. This codes for CASRTGFRATNEKLFF. The whole variable domain, filled in from reference TRBV2 and TRBJ1-4, reads EPEVTQTPSHQVTQMGQEVILRCVPISNHLYFYWYRQILGQKVEFLVSFYNNEISEKSEIFDDQFSVERPDGSNFTLKIRSTKLEDSAMYFCASRTGFRATNEKLFFGSGTQLSVL.

This sequence joins TRBV6-4 and TRBJ2-2; D remains unclear. Per germline, CDR1 MRHNA and CDR2 SNTAGT. CDR3 length: 12 amino acids. The V end lost 5 bases, the J end lost 0 bases, and 1 base lay between the germline ends. DNA for the CDR3: TGTGCCAGCAGTACGAACACCGGGGAGCTGTTTTTT. Protein product: CASSTNTGELFF.

The chain recombines TRBV6-5 with TRBJ1-1; maybe TRBD1 (6 bases). There are 15 residues in the CDR3. Deletions cut 5 bases from V and 5 bases from J, with 18 bases between. Germline CDR1 reads MNHEY; CDR2 reads SVGAGI. The CDR3 DNA is TGTGCCAGCAGTACGTCCAGGGGCGTTTCGACTGAAGCTTTCTTT. As protein: CASSTSRGVSTEAFF.

The chain links TRBV5-6 to TRBJ2-5; D is undetermined. Germline lookup yields CDR1 SGHDT and CDR2 YYEEEE. V was pared by 4 bases and J by 5 bases, with 15 bases between. This CDR3 region has 14 residues. The CDR3 DNA reads TGTGCCAGCAGCCCCCTAGGGCCCAGGGAGACCCAGTACTTC. Its translation: CASSPLGPRETQYF.

This clone was observed a handful of times. The V call is TRBV19, the J call TRBJ1-1; 7 bases are shared with TRBD1. Germline assignment: CDR1 LNHDA and CDR2 SQIVND (reference sequence). V lost 5 bases, J lost 11 bases, and 11 bases stayed unmatched. The CDR3 spans 13 residues. CDR3 residues: CASSRDRERDAFF. The CDR3 bases are TGTGCCAGTAGTCGAGACAGGGAGAGGGATGCTTTCTTT.